This TCR beta chain stems from a study of blood T cells in healthy people across ages. Primed by a sample-barcoded 5' primer and a J-beta primer mix, a second PCR proceeded for roughly 6 to 12 cycles. Every cDNA was tagged by a template-switch adaptor with 12 random nucleotides. TCRdb re-derived calls from the 5' RACE reads in MiXCR, one entry per CDR3 protein. The sample has about 810,000 distinct CDR3 sequences; about 34% are singletons. Germline V gene data show CDR1 as KGHDR and CDR2 as SFDVKD. V shed 6 bases, J shed 3 bases, and the junction held 2 bases outside the gene matches. CDR3 size: 13 residues.

This chain uses TRBV24-1 with TRBJ2-3, with 7 bases aligning to TRBD2. The TCR originated in a young man in good health. The sequencing sample was made of blood. CDR3 region: CATSIGRTDTQYF. CDR3 DNA: TGTGCCACCAGTATCGGGAGGACAGATACGCAGTATTTT.